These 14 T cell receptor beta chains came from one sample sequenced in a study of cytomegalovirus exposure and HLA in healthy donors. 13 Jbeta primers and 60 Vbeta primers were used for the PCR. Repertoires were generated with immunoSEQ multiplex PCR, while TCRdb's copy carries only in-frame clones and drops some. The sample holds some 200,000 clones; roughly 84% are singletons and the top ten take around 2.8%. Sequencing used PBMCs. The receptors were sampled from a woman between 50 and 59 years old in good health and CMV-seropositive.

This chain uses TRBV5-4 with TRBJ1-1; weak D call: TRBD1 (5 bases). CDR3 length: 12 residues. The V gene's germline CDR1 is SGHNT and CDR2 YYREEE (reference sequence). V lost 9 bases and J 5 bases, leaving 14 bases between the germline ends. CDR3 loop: CATAGLDTEAFF. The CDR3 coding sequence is TGTGCCACCGCAGGGCTAGATACTGAAGCTTTCTTT.

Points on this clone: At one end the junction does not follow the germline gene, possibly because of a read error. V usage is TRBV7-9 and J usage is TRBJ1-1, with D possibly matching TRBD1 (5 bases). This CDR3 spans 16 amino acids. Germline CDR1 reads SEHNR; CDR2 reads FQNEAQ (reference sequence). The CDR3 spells CSSSPGGGGVLTEAFF. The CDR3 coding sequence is TGTTCCAGCAGCCCAGGCGGTGGGGGGGTTTTGACTGAAGCTTTCTTT.

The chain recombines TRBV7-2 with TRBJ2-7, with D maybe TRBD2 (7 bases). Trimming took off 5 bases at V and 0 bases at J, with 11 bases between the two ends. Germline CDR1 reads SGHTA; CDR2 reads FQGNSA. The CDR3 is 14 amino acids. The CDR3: CASSLRGGSYEQYF. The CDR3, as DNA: TGTGCCAGCAGCCTAAGGGGGGGCTCCTACGAGCAGTACTTC. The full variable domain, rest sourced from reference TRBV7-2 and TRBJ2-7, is GAGVSQSPSNKVTEKGKDVELRCDPISGHTALYWYRQSLGQGLEFLIYFQGNSAPDKSGLPSDRFSAERTGGSVSTLTIQRTQQEDSAVYLCASSLRGGSYEQYFGPGTRLTVT.

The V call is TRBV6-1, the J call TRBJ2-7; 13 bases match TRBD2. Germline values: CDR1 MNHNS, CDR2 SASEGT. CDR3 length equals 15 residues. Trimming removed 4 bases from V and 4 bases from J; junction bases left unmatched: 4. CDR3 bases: TGTGCCAGCAGTGCGGGACTAGCGGGAAGATACGAGCAGTACTTC. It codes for CASSAGLAGRYEQYF.

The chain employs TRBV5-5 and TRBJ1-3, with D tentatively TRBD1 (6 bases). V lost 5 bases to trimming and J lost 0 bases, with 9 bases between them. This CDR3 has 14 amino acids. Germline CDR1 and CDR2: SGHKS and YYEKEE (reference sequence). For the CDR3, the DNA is TGTGCCAGCAGACCGACAGGCTCTGGAAACACCATATATTTT. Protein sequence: CASRPTGSGNTIYF.

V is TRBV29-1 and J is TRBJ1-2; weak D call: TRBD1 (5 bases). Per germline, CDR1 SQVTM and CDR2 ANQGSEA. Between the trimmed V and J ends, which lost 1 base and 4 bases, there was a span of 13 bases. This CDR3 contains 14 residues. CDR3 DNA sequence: TGCAGCGTTGAAGGGCCCGGCGGGGGCTATGGCTACACCTTC. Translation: CSVEGPGGGYGYTF.

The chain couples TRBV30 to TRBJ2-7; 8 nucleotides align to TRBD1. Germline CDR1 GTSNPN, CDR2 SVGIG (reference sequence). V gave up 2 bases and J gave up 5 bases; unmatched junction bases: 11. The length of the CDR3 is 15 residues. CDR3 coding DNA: TGTGCCTGGAGTAAGGGTCAGGGGGCGACCCACGAGCAGTACTTC. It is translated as CAWSKGQGATHEQYF.

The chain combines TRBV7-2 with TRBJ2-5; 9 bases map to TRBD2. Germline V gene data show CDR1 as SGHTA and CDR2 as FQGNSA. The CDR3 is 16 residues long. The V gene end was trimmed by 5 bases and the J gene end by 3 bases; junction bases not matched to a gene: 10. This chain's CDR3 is CASSPYVGGGEETQYF. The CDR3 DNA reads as TGTGCCAGCAGCCCTTATGTAGGCGGGGGGGAAGAGACCCAGTACTTC.

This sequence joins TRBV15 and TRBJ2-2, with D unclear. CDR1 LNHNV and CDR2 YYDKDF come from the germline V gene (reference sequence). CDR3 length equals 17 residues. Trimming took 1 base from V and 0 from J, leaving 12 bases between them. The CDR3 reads CATSRALEATNTGELFF. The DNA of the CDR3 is TGTGCCACCAGCAGAGCTCTAGAGGCCACGAACACCGGGGAGCTGTTTTTT.

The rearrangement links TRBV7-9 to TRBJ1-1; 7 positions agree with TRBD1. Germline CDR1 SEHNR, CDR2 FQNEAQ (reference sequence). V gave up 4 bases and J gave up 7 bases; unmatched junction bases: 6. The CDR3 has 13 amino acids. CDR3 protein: CASSSQGKHEAFF. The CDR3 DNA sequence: TGTGCCAGCAGCTCACAGGGGAAACATGAAGCTTTCTTT.

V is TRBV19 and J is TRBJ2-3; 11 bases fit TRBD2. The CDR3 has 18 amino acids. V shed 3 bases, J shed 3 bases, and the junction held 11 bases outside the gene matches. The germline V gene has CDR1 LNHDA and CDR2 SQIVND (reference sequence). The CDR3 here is CASSMMGLAGGGTDTQYF. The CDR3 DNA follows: TGTGCCAGTAGTATGATGGGGCTAGCGGGGGGTGGTACAGATACGCAGTATTTT.

CDR3 DNA sequence: TGTGCCAGCAGCTCCTCCGGACAGCCCTACGAGCAGTACTTC. This codes for CASSSSGQPYEQYF. The chain links TRBV7-6 to TRBJ2-7; possibly TRBD1 for D (6 bases). The length of the CDR3 is 14 residues. Deletions cut 4 bases from V and 2 bases from J, with 12 bases between. Germline V CDR1 and CDR2: SGHVS, FNYEAQ.

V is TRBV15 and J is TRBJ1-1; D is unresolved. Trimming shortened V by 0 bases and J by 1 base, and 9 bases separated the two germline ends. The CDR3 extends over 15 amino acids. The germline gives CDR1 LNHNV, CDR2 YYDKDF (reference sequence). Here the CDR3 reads CATSRDPAGNTEAFF. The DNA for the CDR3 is TGTGCCACCAGCAGAGATCCCGCCGGGAACACTGAAGCTTTCTTT. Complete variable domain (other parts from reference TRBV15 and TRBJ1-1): DAMVIQNPRYQVTQFGKPVTLSCSQTLNHNVMYWYQQKSSQAPKLLFHYYDKDFNNEADTPDNFQSRRPNTSFCFLDIRSPGLGDTAMYLCATSRDPAGNTEAFFGQGTRLTVV.

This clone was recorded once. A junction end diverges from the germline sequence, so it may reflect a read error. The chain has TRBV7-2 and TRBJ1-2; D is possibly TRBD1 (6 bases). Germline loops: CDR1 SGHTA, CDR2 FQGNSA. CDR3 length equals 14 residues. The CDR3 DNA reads TGTGCCAGCAGCCCGGGGGGCCTGATCTATGGCTCCACCTTC. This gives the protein CASSPGGLIYGSTF.